This T cell receptor beta chain was profiled in a study of blood T cell repertoires in COVID-19. The CDR3 covers 14 residues. Trimming cost V 6 bases and J 1 base; bases outside gene matches: 3. Germline V gives CDR1 MNHEY, CDR2 SMNVEV (reference sequence). Sequencing was performed with immunoSEQ multiplex PCR; in TCRdb, only in-frame clones are kept and a portion is missing. The sample has 300,000 to 450,000 clones, around 87% seen once. Seattle's cohort entered during active infection and was followed longitudinally. This TCR came from a woman aged 25 to 39 with COVID-19, enrolled during active disease. The sample was peripheral blood. This rearrangement joins TRBV27 to TRBJ1-1, with 9 bases identical to TRBD1. The CDR3 reads CASRSQGANTEAFF. The CDR3, as DNA: TGTGCCAGCAGGTCACAGGGGGCGAACACTGAAGCTTTCTTT.